These 25 T cell receptor beta chains came from one sample sequenced in a study of T cells after posttransplantation cyclophosphamide. Libraries were prepared by immunoSEQ multiplex PCR; TCRdb keeps only in-frame clonotypes and omits some of them. The sample has around 34,000 clones, none seen only once. The sequencing sample was made of PBMCs. Receptors were obtained from a woman between 50 and 59 years old in good health and a related stem cell transplant donor.

J is TRBJ1-2 and V is TRBV19; 8 bases line up with TRBD1. Trimming at V came to 4 bases and at J to 4 bases, leaving 11 bases not matched to a gene. This CDR3 is built from 16 residues. CDR1 is LNHDA and CDR2 is SQIVND in the germline V gene (reference sequence). The CDR3 here is CASSNFPGTGAYGYTF. CDR3 in DNA: TGTGCCAGTAGTAATTTCCCCGGGACAGGAGCCTATGGCTACACCTTC.

This clone was observed a handful of times. The chain is built from TRBV30 and TRBJ2-3; no definite D call. Germline V CDR1 and CDR2: GTSNPN, SVGIG (reference sequence). Trimming pared 2 bases from V and 5 bases from J, leaving 8 bases between. This CDR3 is 12 amino acids long. The CDR3 reads CAWSPSGDTQYF. Here the CDR3 DNA reads TGTGCCTGGAGTCCCTCAGGAGATACGCAGTATTTT.

The sample holds many counts of this clone. The CDR3, as DNA: TGTGCCAGCTCATTTAGTCCAAAGAACACTGAAGCTTTCTTT. As protein: CASSFSPKNTEAFF. The rearrangement uses TRBV18 and TRBJ1-1, with unresolved D. The CDR3 contains 14 residues. Trimming took 5 bases from V and 1 from J, leaving 11 bases between them. Germline V lookup: CDR1 KGHSH, CDR2 LQKENI.

This chain uses TRBV5-1 with TRBJ2-5; perhaps TRBD2 as D (6 bases). CDR3 length: 14 residues. Germline lookup yields CDR1 SGHRS and CDR2 YFSETQ. V was shortened by 2 bases and J by 2 bases, with 10 bases between the two germline ends. The CDR3 DNA reads as TGCGCCAGCAGCTTTAATAGCGGACAAGAGACCCAGTACTTC. Residues: CASSFNSGQETQYF. The full variable domain, rest sourced from reference TRBV5-1 and TRBJ2-5, is KAGVTQTPRYLIKTRGQQVTLSCSPISGHRSVSWYQQTPGQGLQFLFEYFSETQRNKGNFPGRFSGRQFSNSRSEMNVSTLELGDSALYLCASSFNSGQETQYFGPGTRLLVL.

This clone was observed many times. The CDR3 nucleotides read TGCGCCAGCAGCGTCCGGGACAGGGGGCGAAATGGCTACACCTTC. Amino acids: CASSVRDRGRNGYTF. V and J are TRBV4-1 and TRBJ1-2; 12 positions agree with TRBD1. This CDR3 is 15 amino acids long. J lost 6 bases, V lost 5 bases, and 7 bases had no gene match. The germline V gene encodes CDR1 MGHRA and CDR2 YSYEKL.

This clone was counted at least ten times. V usage is TRBV5-4 and J usage is TRBJ2-1, with a weak D call TRBD1 (6 bases). V was trimmed by 0 bases and J by 4 bases, leaving 11 bases between them. The CDR3 totals 15 residues. Per the germline V gene, CDR1 is SGHNT and CDR2 is YYREEE (reference sequence). The CDR3 DNA reads as TGTGCCAGCAGCTTGGGAGTAGGACAGTACAATGAGCAGTTCTTC. Residues: CASSLGVGQYNEQFF.

This clone showed up many times. In nucleotides, the CDR3 is TGTGCCAGCACACTTAGGCGGGAGGGATTAAATGAGCAGTTCTTC. It is translated as CASTLRREGLNEQFF. The chain links TRBV6-5 to TRBJ2-1, with 9 bases fitting TRBD2. This CDR3 is 15 amino acids long. Trimming took 7 bases from V and 7 from J; bases not matched to a gene: 11. Germline loops: CDR1 MNHEY, CDR2 SVGAGI.

This clone came up many times. This chain links TRBV7-3 with TRBJ1-4; D perhaps matches TRBD1 (6 bases). The CDR3 sequence is 15 residues long. CDR1 and CDR2 (germline): SGHTA, FQGTGA. With 5 bases removed from V and 8 bases from J, the gap between germline ends came to 18 bases. DNA of the CDR3: TGTGCCAGCAGCGTAGGACAGACCCCGGGGGAAAAACTGTTTTTT. Translating it yields CASSVGQTPGEKLFF.

V is TRBV9 and J is TRBJ1-5; D remains ambiguous. V lost 4 bases, J lost 4 bases, and 9 bases lay in between. Per germline, CDR1 SGDLS and CDR2 YYNGEE. The CDR3 has 13 residues. The chain's CDR3 is CASSPGFNQPQHF. The CDR3 DNA sequence: TGTGCCAGCAGCCCGGGGTTTAATCAGCCCCAGCATTTT. Full variable domain (outside the CDR3, taken from reference TRBV9 and TRBJ1-5): DSGVTQTPKHLITATGQRVTLRCSPRSGDLSVYWYQQSLDQGLQFLIQYYNGEERAKGNILERFSAQQFPDLHSELNLSSLELGDSALYFCASSPGFNQPQHFGDGTRLSIL.

This clone occurred many times. This chain links TRBV12-3 or TRBV12-4 with TRBJ2-1; TRBD1 matches at 8 bases. The ends lost 3 bases at V and 1 base at J; junction bases unmatched: 5. The CDR3 is 16 amino acids. In DNA, the CDR3 is TGTGCCAGCAGTTTTGCCAGGGGGCTGTCCTACAATGAGCAGTTCTTC. Its translation is CASSFARGLSYNEQFF.

This clone was observed at least ten times. V and J are TRBV6-1 and TRBJ2-3; perhaps TRBD2 as D (5 bases). The length of the CDR3 is 16 residues. CDR1 and CDR2 (germline): MNHNS, SASEGT. Trimming pared 1 base from V and 6 bases from J, leaving 17 bases between. The CDR3 loop reads CASSEVRGRGADTQYF. The CDR3 nucleotides read TGTGCCAGCAGTGAAGTGAGAGGACGGGGTGCGGATACGCAGTATTTT.

This clone was seen many times. The genes are TRBV28 and TRBJ1-1; D gene ambiguous. The germline V and J ends were trimmed by 1 base and 6 bases, with 9 bases remaining between them. There are 13 residues in the CDR3. From germline, CDR1 is MDHEN and CDR2 SYDVKM. CDR3 coding DNA: TGTGCCAGCAGTTTATCGCCGGTCCCTGAAGCTTTCTTT. This encodes CASSLSPVPEAFF.

This clone was seen many times. This chain's CDR3 is CASSPGTGMREQYF. CDR3 in DNA: TGTGCCAGCTCACCAGGGACAGGGATGAGGGAGCAGTACTTC. The chain couples TRBV18 to TRBJ2-7, with TRBD1 matching 9 bases. Germline V gene sequence: CDR1 KGHSH, CDR2 LQKENI. This CDR3 has 14 amino acids. Trimming at V came to 2 bases and at J to 7 bases, leaving 6 bases not matched to a gene.

This clone was detected many times. The rearrangement uses TRBV6-6 and TRBJ1-2; 7 bases agree with TRBD1. This CDR3 comprises 16 residues. CDR1 and CDR2 from the germline V gene are MNHNY and SVGAGI (reference sequence). The trim removed 6 bases at V and 2 bases at J, leaving 12 bases unmatched. The chain's CDR3 is CASSRSGQVGNYGYTF. CDR3 in DNA: TGTGCCAGCAGCCGCTCCGGACAGGTGGGGAACTATGGCTACACCTTC.

A few counts support this clone. This chain connects TRBV5-6 to TRBJ2-1; 11 bases map to TRBD2. The CDR3 sequence is 16 residues long. Germline V lookup: CDR1 SGHDT, CDR2 YYEEEE. Losses at the gene ends were 3 bases for V and 4 bases for J; bases not matched to a gene: 6. CDR3 loop: CASSSARTSGYNEQFF. CDR3 bases: TGTGCCAGCAGCTCGGCTCGGACTAGCGGGTACAATGAGCAGTTCTTC.

This clone occurred many times. V gene TRBV5-8 combines with J gene TRBJ1-4; perhaps TRBD1 as D (6 bases). The ends were cut back, 0 bases at V and 0 bases at J, with 15 bases in the middle. CDR1 is SGHTS, CDR2 YDEGEE, per germline. This CDR3 spans 18 amino acids. CDR3 sequence reads: CASSLGLGGATTNEKLFF. CDR3 bases: TGTGCCAGCAGCTTGGGTTTGGGGGGGGCAACAACTAATGAAAAACTGTTTTTT.

At least ten counts were recorded for this clone. The junction departs from the called germline gene at one end, perhaps through a read error. The chain joins TRBV19 to TRBJ1-2; maybe TRBD1 (6 bases). CDR1 and CDR2 from the germline V gene are LNHDA and SQIVND (reference sequence). The CDR3 sequence is 16 residues long. In DNA, the CDR3 is TGTGCCAGTAGCATAGTGTGGACAGTTCAAGACTATGGCTACACCTTC. It specifies CASSIVWTVQDYGYTF.

This clone was observed at least ten times. This rearrangement joins TRBV7-9 to TRBJ2-2; D not resolved. The CDR3 has 11 amino acids. V was clipped by 7 bases and J by 6 bases, with 6 bases between them. The germline V gene encodes CDR1 SEHNR and CDR2 FQNEAQ (reference sequence). Here the CDR3 DNA reads TGTGCCAGCACCGTAGCCGGGGAGCTGTTTTTT. As protein: CASTVAGELFF.

This clone has a handful of counts. CDR3 DNA: TGTGCCAGCAGCGCCGGGACTAGCGGGATCATCGAGCAGTACTTC. The encoded protein is CASSAGTSGIIEQYF. V gene TRBV9 combines with J gene TRBJ2-7; 13 nucleotides align to TRBD2. The V gene end was trimmed by 3 bases and the J gene end by 6 bases; junction bases not matched to a gene: 6. The CDR3 contains 15 residues. The germline V gene encodes CDR1 SGDLS and CDR2 YYNGEE.

This clone appeared many times. The chain combines TRBV12-3 or TRBV12-4 with TRBJ2-1, with a weak D call TRBD2 (6 bases). V lost 6 bases and J 1 base, leaving 13 bases between the germline ends. The CDR3 is 15 amino acids. In nucleotides, the CDR3 is TGTGCCAGCAGATCGTTAGCGGCTTCCTACAATGAGCAGTTCTTC. Protein: CASRSLAASYNEQFF.

The chain joins TRBV14 to TRBJ2-3; TRBD2 aligns across 13 bases. The CDR3 runs 20 residues. J lost 0 bases, V lost 4 bases, and 13 bases had no gene match. Germline CDR1 SGHDN, CDR2 FVKESK. The DNA for the CDR3 is TGTGCCAGCAGCCGACGACTAGCGGGAGGAGGAGGCCCTAGCACAGATACGCAGTATTTT. This codes for CASSRRLAGGGGPSTDTQYF.

This clone was observed at least ten times. V is TRBV5-8 and J is TRBJ2-4, with unresolved D. The V end lost 3 bases, the J end lost 5 bases, and 12 bases lay between the germline ends. The CDR3 is 14 residues long. The germline V gene encodes CDR1 SGHTS and CDR2 YDEGEE. This CDR3 is CASSSRHGQNIQYF. The CDR3 DNA is TGTGCCAGCAGCTCCCGACATGGTCAAAACATTCAGTACTTC. The full variable domain, with the rest looked up from reference TRBV5-8 and TRBJ2-4, is EAGVTQSPTHLIKTRGQQATLRCSPISGHTSVYWYQQALGLGLQFLLWYDEGEERNRGNFPPRFSGRQFPNYSSELNVNALELEDSALYLCASSSRHGQNIQYFGAGTRLSVL.

This clone has a count of ten or more. V usage is TRBV7-2 and J usage is TRBJ1-1; D remains ambiguous. Germline V gene data show CDR1 as SGHTA and CDR2 as FQGNSA. Deletions cut 2 bases from V and 6 bases from J, with 7 bases between. The length of the CDR3 is 12 residues. Written as DNA, the CDR3 is TGTGCCAGCAGCTTAACAGACCCTGAAGCTTTCTTT. Protein product: CASSLTDPEAFF.

This clone was seen ten or more times. The V and J genes are TRBV7-3 and TRBJ1-5; 8 positions match TRBD1. Trimming at V came to 2 bases and at J to 5 bases, leaving 5 bases not matched to a gene. Germline V gives CDR1 SGHTA, CDR2 FQGTGA. CDR3 length equals 15 residues. CDR3 nucleotide sequence: TGTGCCAGCAGCTTAGGCAGGGGGCAAGATCAGCCCCAGCATTTT. Translated: CASSLGRGQDQPQHF.

This clone was counted at least ten times. The V and J genes are TRBV7-3 and TRBJ1-1; perhaps TRBD1 as D (5 bases). CDR1 is SGHTA, CDR2 FQGTGA, per germline. Trimming pared 6 bases from V and 4 bases from J, leaving 12 bases between. The CDR3 totals 13 residues. CDR3 amino acids: CASRIQGATEAFF. The CDR3 DNA reads as TGTGCCAGCAGGATCCAGGGAGCCACTGAAGCTTTCTTT.